Each of the 11 T cell receptor beta chains below was sequenced from the same sample in a study of early T cells in non-severe SARS-CoV-2 infection. MiXCR, applied by TCRdb to the 5' RACE reads, yields one record per CDR3 protein. Among about 52,000 distinct CDR3 sequences, 11% were seen once, and the ten largest hold more than 8.5%. The sequenced sample consisted of whole blood. These TCRs come from an adult who was a healthcare worker with PCR-confirmed SARS-CoV-2 infection or an uninfected control (not recorded which).

This clonotype occurred many times. This chain uses TRBV20-1 with TRBJ2-5; no clear D. The CDR3 is 12 residues long. Trimming shortened V by 1 base and J by 3 bases, and 6 bases separated the two germline ends. CDR1 DFQATT and CDR2 SNEGSKA come from the germline V gene (reference sequence). DNA for the CDR3: TGCAGTGCTAGAGTCCCGAAAGAGACCCAGTACTTC. Amino acid sequence: CSARVPKETQYF.

There are a few counts of this clonotype. This rearrangement joins TRBV5-1 to TRBJ2-3; TRBD1 agrees at 11 bases. CDR3 length: 15 residues. Trimming cost V 4 bases and J 5 bases; bases outside gene matches: 6. Germline CDR1 and CDR2: SGHRS and YFSETQ. CDR3 in DNA: TGCGCCAGCAGCGCTGGACAGGGGGCCCAAGATACGCAGTATTTT. As protein: CASSAGQGAQDTQYF.

The J gene is TRBJ2-7, the V gene TRBV6-5; the match to TRBD2 covers 7 bases. The V and J ends lost 8 bases and 0 bases, in that order; junction bases with no gene match: 19. The CDR3 consists of 18 residues. The V gene's germline CDR1 is MNHEY and CDR2 SVGAGI. The CDR3: CASSFTWGRAQASYEQYF. The CDR3 DNA follows: TGTGCCAGCTCCTTTACGTGGGGGAGGGCCCAAGCCTCCTACGAGCAGTACTTC.

J is TRBJ1-2 and V is TRBV4-1, with a weak D call TRBD1 (5 bases). Germline CDR1 and CDR2: MGHRA and YSYEKL. V was cut by 1 base and J by 2 bases, with 14 bases left in between. This CDR3 has 16 residues. Here the CDR3 DNA reads TGCGCCAGCAGCCAAGCCCTACAGGACTTAAACTATGGCTACACCTTC. Translating it yields CASSQALQDLNYGYTF.

The rearrangement links TRBV20-1 to TRBJ2-2; 8 nucleotides agree with TRBD2. The J segment lost 0 bases and the V segment lost 0 bases, leaving 9 bases of the junction unmatched. Per germline, CDR1 DFQATT and CDR2 SNEGSKA (reference sequence). This CDR3 region has 18 residues. The CDR3 protein is CSARDGIGAGANTGELFF. The CDR3 DNA follows: TGCAGTGCTAGAGACGGGATTGGAGCGGGGGCGAACACCGGGGAGCTGTTTTTT.

This clonotype has a handful of counts. The J gene is TRBJ2-7, the V gene TRBV15; D may match TRBD1 or TRBD2 (5 bases each). Germline values: CDR1 LNHNV, CDR2 YYDKDF (reference sequence). V lost 6 bases, J lost 8 bases, and 14 bases lay in between. The CDR3 sequence is 12 residues long. The CDR3 spells CATSNGAGQQYF. CDR3 sequence (DNA): TGTGCCACCAGTAACGGGGCTGGCCAGCAGTACTTC. Based on the CDR3 plus reference TRBV15 and TRBJ2-7, the full variable domain is DAMVIQNPRYQVTQFGKPVTLSCSQTLNHNVMYWYQQKSSQAPKLLFHYYDKDFNNEADTPDNFQSRRPNTSFCFLDIRSPGLGDTAMYLCATSNGAGQQYFGPGTRLTVT.

A few counts support this clonotype. J is TRBJ2-3 and V is TRBV29-1; D might be TRBD1 or TRBD2, each matching 5 bases. The CDR3 runs to 14 residues. V lost 5 bases and J lost 8, with 20 bases in between. Germline V gene data show CDR1 as SQVTM and CDR2 as ANQGSEA. The CDR3 is CSVTGTGLWTTQYF. The CDR3 coding sequence is TGCAGCGTTACCGGGACGGGCCTGTGGACTACGCAGTATTTT.

This chain joins TRBV20-1 and TRBJ1-2; TRBD1 matches 9 bases. V was clipped by 5 bases and J by 3 bases; unmatched bases: 7. Germline values: CDR1 DFQATT, CDR2 SNEGSKA (reference sequence). The CDR3 extends over 14 amino acids. CDR3 DNA sequence: TGCAGTGCTCCGTCCGGGACAGGGCACTATGGCTACACCTTC. It codes for CSAPSGTGHYGYTF.

This clonotype has at least ten counts. The V call is TRBV28, the J call TRBJ2-2; D may be TRBD1 (6 bases). V dropped 5 bases and J dropped 4 bases, with 11 bases sitting between them. CDR3 length: 14 residues. The germline CDR1 and CDR2 sequences are MDHEN and SYDVKM. This CDR3 is CASSTGSRTGELFF. The CDR3, as DNA: TGTGCCAGCAGTACAGGGTCTCGCACCGGGGAGCTGTTTTTT.

This chain connects TRBV7-9 to TRBJ1-1, with D maybe TRBD1 (6 bases). The CDR3 spans 13 residues. V lost 3 bases and J 7 bases, leaving 12 bases between the germline ends. CDR1 SEHNR and CDR2 FQNEAQ come from the germline V gene (reference sequence). CDR3 coding DNA: TGTGCCAGCAGCTTGGGGGGCGCGGTTGAAGCTTTCTTT. Translating it yields CASSLGGAVEAFF.

The chain recombines TRBV5-5 with TRBJ1-1, with D unclear. V lost 0 bases and J 3 bases, leaving 9 bases between the germline ends. Germline values: CDR1 SGHKS, CDR2 YYEKEE (reference sequence). This CDR3 is built from 14 residues. The CDR3 DNA is TGTGCCAGCAGCTTGGGAGCCAGAGACACTGAAGCTTTCTTT. This sequence encodes CASSLGARDTEAFF.